This T cell receptor (beta chain) was sequenced in a study of vaccination effects on CD4 cells after COVID-19. A note on this clone: The target antigen is unknown.

Method: immunoSEQ multiplex PCR; TCRdb's copy keeps in-frame clones and lacks some. The sample has tens of thousands of clones; 74% are singletons. Investigators separated out CD4+ T cells once around nine days of culture had passed. Two doses of BNT162b2 or mRNA-1273 vaccine were administered to participants. Germline lookup yields CDR1 MNHEY and CDR2 SMNVEV (reference sequence). V was pared by 3 bases and J by 8 bases, with 4 bases of the junction left unmatched. This CDR3 has 13 amino acids. The origin of this receptor is a human donor who received a COVID-19 vaccine. This chain joins TRBV27 and TRBJ1-2, with 9 bases that match TRBD1. This specimen consisted of CD4+ T cells from PBMCs cultured without peptide, obtained after COVID-19 vaccination. The CDR3 reads CASSFRTGVGYTF. CDR3 DNA sequence: TGTGCCAGCAGTTTCAGGACAGGGGTCGGCTACACCTTC.